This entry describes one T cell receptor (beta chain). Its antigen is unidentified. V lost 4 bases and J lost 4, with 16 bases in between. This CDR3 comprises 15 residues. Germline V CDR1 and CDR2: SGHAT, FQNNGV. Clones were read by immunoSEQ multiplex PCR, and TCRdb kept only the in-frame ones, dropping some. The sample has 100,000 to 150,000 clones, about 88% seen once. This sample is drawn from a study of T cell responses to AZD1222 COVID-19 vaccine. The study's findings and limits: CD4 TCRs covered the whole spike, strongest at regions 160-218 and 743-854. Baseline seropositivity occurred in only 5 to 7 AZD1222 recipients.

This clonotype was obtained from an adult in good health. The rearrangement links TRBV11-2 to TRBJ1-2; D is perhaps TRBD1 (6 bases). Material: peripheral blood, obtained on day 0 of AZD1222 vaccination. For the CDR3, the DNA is TGTGCCAGCAGCTCCGCGTCTGACAGGCCCTATGGCTACACCTTC. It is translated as CASSSASDRPYGYTF.